The T cell receptor beta chain described here comes from a study of cytomegalovirus exposure and HLA in healthy donors. PCR amplification relied on 60 Vbeta primers (plus 13 Jbeta primers). Sequenced by immunoSEQ multiplex PCR; TCRdb stores in-frame clones only, minus some. The sample includes about 190,000 clones, about 80% of them seen just once. The receptor was derived from a woman aged 40-49 years in good health and CMV-seronegative. Sequences were obtained from PBMCs.

CDR3 loop: CASRRGPNEKLFF. CDR3 sequence (DNA): TGCGCCAGCAGGCGGGGCCCTAATGAAAAACTGTTTTTT. V and J are TRBV4-1 and TRBJ1-4; possibly TRBD1 for D (5 bases). V shed 6 bases and J shed 3 bases, with 8 bases lying between them. The germline gives CDR1 MGHRA, CDR2 YSYEKL. The CDR3 has 13 residues.